A selection of T cell receptor beta chains follows, all from one sample in a study of blood T cell repertoires in COVID-19. Data came from immunoSEQ multiplex PCR; TCRdb stores just in-frame clones and leaves some out. The table shows roughly 190,000 clones, with about four fifths occurring only once. Input material: peripheral blood. The receptor source for this set is a middle-aged woman with acute or convalescent COVID-19. CDR3s include the opening cysteine and the closing phenylalanine or tryptophan. A D gene is named only where the DNA matches it firmly. Expanded clones get a size class; other rows say once, few or many, or leave the size out.

>TRBV25-1|NA|TRBJ2-5|TRBD1
TGTGCCAAGTCCTTGGACAGGGGTGGTGTGGAGGCCCAGTACTTC
CAKSLDRGGVEAQYF
>TRBV7-3|NA|TRBJ1-5|NA
TGTGCCAGCAGCTTACGACCACTAAATCAGCCCCAGCATTTT
CASSLRPLNQPQHF
>TRBV7-6|NA|TRBJ1-4|NA
TGTGCCAGCAGCTTAGTTGCAGGTGTAAGCGAAAAACTGTTTTTT
CASSLVAGVSEKLFF
>TRBV3-1/TRBV3-2|NA|TRBJ2-2|TRBD2
TGTGCCAGCAGCCAAGACGTAGCGGGGGGGCCTACCGGGGAGCTGTTTTTT
CASSQDVAGGPTGELFF
>TRBV28|NA|TRBJ1-2|TRBD1
TGTGCCAGCAGTTTATCGGGACAGGGCGCTGGCTACACCTTC
CASSLSGQGAGYTF
>TRBV19|NA|TRBJ2-7|TRBD2
TGTGCCAGTAGTATAGTTGGTTTTGGGACTAGCGGGACTAGGATCTCCGAGCAGTACTTC
CASSIVGFGTSGTRISEQYF
>TRBV7-9|NA|TRBJ1-6|NA
TGTGCCAGCAGCTCCGGGGTTTCACCCCTCCACTTT
CASSSGVSPLHF
>TRBV2|NA|TRBJ1-1|TRBD1
TGTGCCAGCGAAGACAGGGCTGGCACTGAAGCTTTCTTT
CASEDRAGTEAFF
>TRBV15|NA|TRBJ2-1|TRBD2
TGTGCCACCAGCGGACTAGCGGGAAGTTACAATGAGCAGTTCTTC
CATSGLAGSYNEQFF
>TRBV28|NA|TRBJ2-7|NA
TGTGCCAGCAGAAACTCCGGGACAAACGAGCAGTACTTC
CASRNSGTNEQYF
>TRBV12-1|NA|TRBJ1-4|NA
TGTGCCAGCAGCCCCATAGGGACAGATAATGAAAAACTGTTTTTT
CASSPIGTDNEKLFF
>TRBV28|once|TRBJ1-2|NA
TGTGCCAGCAGTTTACCCCGAGGTAGCAACAATAACTATGGCTACACCTTC
CASSLPRGSNNNYGYTF
>TRBV28|NA|TRBJ2-2|NA
TGTGCCAGCCGAAAGCAGGGTCGCACCGGGGAGCTGTTTTTT
CASRKQGRTGELFF
>TRBV28|few|TRBJ1-1|TRBD1
TGTGCCAGCAGTCCATGGGGACAGGGGACCTTGGGTTTGGCTGAAGCTTTCTTT
CASSPWGQGTLGLAEAFF
>TRBV30|once|TRBJ2-5|TRBD2
TGTGCCTGGAGTGTTTTCCGGGAGGGCAAGACCCAGTACTTC
CAWSVFREGKTQYF
>TRBV24-1|NA|TRBJ1-5|NA
TGTGCCACCAGTGATTTGCCAGGGCTGCAGCCCCAGCATTTT
CATSDLPGLQPQHF
>TRBV7-3|NA|TRBJ2-5|TRBD2
TGTGCCAGCAGCGTCCGGGGGGGCCTTCGGGAGACCCAGTACTTC
CASSVRGGLRETQYF
>TRBV5-1|NA|TRBJ2-5|TRBD2
TGCGCCAGCACCACCGGACTAGCGGACGAAGAGACCCAGTACTTC
CASTTGLADEETQYF
>TRBV5-1|NA|TRBJ2-3|NA
TGCGCCAGCAGCTTGCCAGGCACAGATACGCAGTATTTT
CASSLPGTDTQYF
>TRBV5-5|NA|TRBJ2-5|NA
TGTGCCAGCAGCTTGGTGGGGGGGCCAGAGACCCAGTACTTC
CASSLVGGPETQYF
>TRBV28|NA|TRBJ1-1|NA
TGTGCCAGCAGTTCCAGGATAAACACTGAAGCTTTCTTT
CASSSRINTEAFF
>TRBV27|NA|TRBJ2-1|TRBD1
TGTGCCAGCAGATTCGGGACAGGCAATGAGCAGTTCTTC
CASRFGTGNEQFF
>TRBV27|NA|TRBJ2-5|TRBD2
TGTGCCAGCAGTTTTAAGCGGGGGGAGCGAGAGACCCAGTACTTC
CASSFKRGERETQYF
>TRBV4-2|NA|TRBJ1-3|NA
TGTGCCAGCAGCCAAGAGGACAGTGGAAACACCATATATTTT
CASSQEDSGNTIYF
>TRBV18|NA|TRBJ2-5|TRBD1
TGTGCCAGCTCTCCAGAAAGGGACAGGCCGACCCAGTACTTC
CASSPERDRPTQYF
>TRBV30|few|TRBJ2-5|TRBD2
TGTGCCAGACGGGGGGGAGGGCCGCAAGAGACCCAGTACTTC
CARRGGGPQETQYF
>TRBV4-1|few|TRBJ1-2|NA
TGCGCCAGCAGCCAAGCTCGTGTAGGGGACTCCTATGGCTACACCTTC
CASSQARVGDSYGYTF
>TRBV6-5|NA|TRBJ2-3|NA
TGTGCCAGCAGTTACTCAGGGATGGGGGCCACAGATACGCAGTATTTT
CASSYSGMGATDTQYF
>TRBV7-2|NA|TRBJ1-4|TRBD1
TGTGCCAGCAGCGCTTCCAGGTGGTCGACAGGGAGGGAAAAACTGTTTTTT
CASSASRWSTGREKLFF
>TRBV29-1|NA|TRBJ1-3|NA
TGCAGCGTTGAAGAGCCCGGGACTGTACTCGCTGGAAACACCATATATTTT
CSVEEPGTVLAGNTIYF
>TRBV7-9|NA|TRBJ2-1|NA
TGTGCCAGCAGCTTTGACACTGAGCAGTTCTTC
CASSFDTEQFF
>TRBV7-9|NA|TRBJ2-7|NA
TGTGCCAGCAGCTTATCTCTAGGAGGGGCCGCCCACGAGCAGTACTTC
CASSLSLGGAAHEQYF
>TRBV6-4|NA|TRBJ1-1|TRBD1
TGTGCCAGCATCCTGGGACAGGGGTCGGACACTGAAGCTTTCTTT
CASILGQGSDTEAFF
>TRBV28|NA|TRBJ1-2|TRBD1
TGTGCCACCGAACCCCTAAGGGACAGGGGTGGCTATGGCTACACCTTC
CATEPLRDRGGYGYTF
>TRBV3-1/TRBV3-2|NA|TRBJ1-2|NA
TGTGCCAGCAACGCGGGAATAGTCGGAAACTATGGCTACACCTTC
CASNAGIVGNYGYTF
>TRBV6-5|NA|TRBJ1-1|NA
TGTGCCAGCAGTTACGCCCCCGGGAGGACCAACACTGAAGCTTTCTTT
CASSYAPGRTNTEAFF
>TRBV5-4|NA|TRBJ2-1|TRBD2
TGTGCCAGCAGCGGGGGGGTCTTCAATGAGCAGTTCTTC
CASSGGVFNEQFF
>TRBV7-8|NA|TRBJ1-2|NA
TGTGCCAGCAGCCCGGCGGGGATTAACTATGGCTACACCTTC
CASSPAGINYGYTF
>TRBV3-1/TRBV3-2|few|TRBJ1-2|NA
TGTGCCAGCAGCCAAGTGTCGGGCAGGGGCTATGGCTACACCTTC
CASSQVSGRGYGYTF
>TRBV6-5|once|TRBJ2-2|NA
TGTGCCAGCAGAGTGACTAGAACCGGGGAGCTGTTTTTT
CASRVTRTGELFF
>TRBV4-1|NA|TRBJ1-3|TRBD1
TGCGCCAGCAGCCAAGGTCCAGGGGGTGGAAACACCATATATTTT
CASSQGPGGGNTIYF
>TRBV30|NA|TRBJ1-2|NA
TGTGCCTGGAGTGTCGGTCAGGGATTACACTATGGCTACACCTTC
CAWSVGQGLHYGYTF
>TRBV7-2|NA|TRBJ2-1|NA
TGTGCCAGCAGCTTAACCCTGAGCGGGTTGTACAATGAGCAGTTCTTC
CASSLTLSGLYNEQFF
>TRBV30|once|TRBJ1-2|NA
TGTGCCTGGACCCTCGGGATGTCCGGCTACACCTTC
CAWTLGMSGYTF
>TRBV9|NA|TRBJ1-2|NA
TGTGCCAGCAGCGTAGTGGATGGAGAGTTGACCGATGGCTACACCTTC
CASSVVDGELTDGYTF
>TRBV5-5|once|TRBJ1-2|TRBD1
TGTGCCAGCAGCTTGGCCCAGGGGGCAGGCTATGGCTACACCTTC
CASSLAQGAGYGYTF
>TRBV6-5|once|TRBJ2-7|NA
TGTGCCAGCAGGTCCAGGGGATCCGCCGTGTACGAGCAGTACTTC
CASRSRGSAVYEQYF
>TRBV28|NA|TRBJ2-1|TRBD2
TGTGCCAGCAGTTTGCCGCCCTCTAGCGGGAGCTCCTACAATGAGCAGTTCTTC
CASSLPPSSGSSYNEQFF
>TRBV19|NA|TRBJ2-1|NA
TGTGCCAGTAGTAGGAGGGGCGGGGACCGCGGCCACAATGAGCAGTTCTTC
CASSRRGGDRGHNEQFF
>TRBV7-2|NA|TRBJ1-6|NA
TGTGCCAGCAGCAAGGGGTTTATAAATTCACCCCTCCACTTT
CASSKGFINSPLHF
>TRBV7-9|once|TRBJ2-3|TRBD2
TGTGCCAGCAGCCGTCCTAGCGGGAGCACAGATACGCAGTATTTT
CASSRPSGSTDTQYF